The 8 T cell receptor beta chains given below trace back to one sample, sequenced in a study of shared clonotypes between healthy human individuals. Naivety among CD8 cells was defined by CD45RO negativity and positive CCR7 selection, thereby excluding terminally differentiated effector memory CD45RA+ cells. Assay: immunoSEQ multiplex PCR; the TCRdb copy retains only in-frame clones and omits some. Of roughly 890,000 clones listed, almost 95% are singletons. Sequencing used naive CD8+ T cells sorted from blood. The receptors come from a man aged 30 to 39 in good health.

The chain is built from TRBV27 and TRBJ2-7; no reliable D call. The germline V gene has CDR1 MNHEY and CDR2 SMNVEV (reference sequence). The V end lost 3 bases, the J end lost 0 bases, and 12 bases lay between the germline ends. The CDR3 sequence is 15 residues long. As DNA, the CDR3 is TGTGCCAGCAGTTTTAGTGCAGCGACCTCCTACGAGCAGTACTTC. Translated: CASSFSAATSYEQYF.

This chain uses TRBV6-6 with TRBJ2-2; D is possibly TRBD2 (6 bases). Between the trimmed V and J ends, which lost 2 bases and 4 bases, there was a span of 11 bases. This CDR3 region has 15 residues. Germline V gene lookup returns CDR1 MNHNY and CDR2 SVGAGI (reference sequence). CDR3 region: CASSYATSRTGELFF. In nucleotides, the CDR3 is TGTGCCAGCAGTTACGCGACTAGTCGCACCGGGGAGCTGTTTTTT.

This chain uses TRBV7-9 with TRBJ2-5; 7 positions match TRBD1. CDR1 is SEHNR, CDR2 FQNEAQ, per germline (reference sequence). With V trimmed by 5 bases and J by 0 bases, 3 bases remained unmatched. There are 14 residues in the CDR3. This chain's CDR3 is CASSKTGDQETQYF. CDR3 sequence (DNA): TGTGCCAGCAGCAAAACAGGGGACCAAGAGACCCAGTACTTC.

The rearrangement joins TRBV7-9 to TRBJ2-1; tentatively, D is TRBD2 (6 bases). In germline, CDR1 is SEHNR, CDR2 FQNEAQ (reference sequence). V shed 5 bases and J shed 3 bases, with 17 bases lying between them. The CDR3 is made up of 16 amino acids. The CDR3 DNA follows: TGTGCCAGCAGCCCCCGGGACTGGCCGAGCTACAATGAGCAGTTCTTC. This encodes CASSPRDWPSYNEQFF.

The chain carries TRBV10-2 and TRBJ2-7; perhaps D is TRBD1 or TRBD2 (5 bases each). The CDR3 loop spans 14 amino acids. V lost 0 bases and J 12 bases, leaving 18 bases between the germline ends. The germline gives CDR1 WSHSY, CDR2 SAAADI. The CDR3 loop reads CASSESRGVEHRYF. CDR3 sequence (DNA): TGCGCCAGCAGTGAGTCAAGGGGAGTTGAACATCGGTACTTC.

The chain employs TRBV29-1 and TRBJ2-1; the D is unclear. Trimming cost V 3 bases and J 3 bases, with 6 bases left between them. This CDR3 has 12 residues. Germline V lookup: CDR1 SQVTM, CDR2 ANQGSEA. The CDR3 sequence is CSVDFHYNEQFF. Here the CDR3 DNA reads TGCAGCGTTGATTTCCACTACAATGAGCAGTTCTTC.

This clone was observed a few times. The chain combines TRBV7-9 with TRBJ1-2, with D possibly TRBD1 on 6 matching bases. The CDR3 consists of 14 residues. V lost 4 bases and J 8 bases, leaving 17 bases between the germline ends. The germline V gene has CDR1 SEHNR and CDR2 FQNEAQ (reference sequence). CDR3 DNA sequence: TGTGCCAGCAGCTCCGGACAGCCTATCTTGGGCTACACCTTC. Amino acids: CASSSGQPILGYTF.

The chain has TRBV5-6 and TRBJ2-3, with TRBD1 matching 9 bases. Losses at the gene ends were 5 bases for V and 2 bases for J; bases not matched to a gene: 15. The CDR3 has 18 amino acids. Germline V CDR1 and CDR2: SGHDT, YYEEEE. DNA for the CDR3: TGTGCCAGCAGTTGGGCGGACAGGGGCCTTGCTACCACAGATACGCAGTATTTT. Protein product: CASSWADRGLATTDTQYF.